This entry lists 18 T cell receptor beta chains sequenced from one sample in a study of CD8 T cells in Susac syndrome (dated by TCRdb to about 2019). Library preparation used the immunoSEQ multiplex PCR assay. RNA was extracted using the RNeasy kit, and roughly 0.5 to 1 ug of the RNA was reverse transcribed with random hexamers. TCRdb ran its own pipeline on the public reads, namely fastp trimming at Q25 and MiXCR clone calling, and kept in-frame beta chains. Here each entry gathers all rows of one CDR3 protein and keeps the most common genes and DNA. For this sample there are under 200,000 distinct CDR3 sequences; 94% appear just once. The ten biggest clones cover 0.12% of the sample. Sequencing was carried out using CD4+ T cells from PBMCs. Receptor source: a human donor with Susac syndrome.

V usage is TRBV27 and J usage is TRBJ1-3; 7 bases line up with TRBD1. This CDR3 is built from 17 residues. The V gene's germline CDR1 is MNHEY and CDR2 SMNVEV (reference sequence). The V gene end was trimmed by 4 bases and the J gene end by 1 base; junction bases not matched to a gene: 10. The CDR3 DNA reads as TGTGCCAGCAGTTCCCTCACGACAGGGTATTCTGGAAACACCATATATTTT. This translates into CASSSLTTGYSGNTIYF.

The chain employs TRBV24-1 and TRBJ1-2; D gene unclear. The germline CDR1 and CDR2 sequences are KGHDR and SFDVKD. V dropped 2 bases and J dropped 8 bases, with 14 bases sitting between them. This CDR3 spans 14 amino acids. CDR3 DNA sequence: TGTGCCACCAGTGATTCCTCTCAAGGTGTAGGCTACACCTTC. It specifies CATSDSSQGVGYTF.

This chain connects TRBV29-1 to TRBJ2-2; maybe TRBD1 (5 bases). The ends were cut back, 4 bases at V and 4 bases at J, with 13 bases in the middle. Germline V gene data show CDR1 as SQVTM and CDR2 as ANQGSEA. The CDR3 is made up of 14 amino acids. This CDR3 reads CSVVLGRGTGELFF. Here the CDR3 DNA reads TGCAGCGTTGTCCTGGGGCGCGGCACCGGGGAGCTGTTTTTT.

The CDR3, as DNA: TGTGCCAGCGGGGGGGACTCCAGTGGCTACACCTTC. This sequence encodes CASGGDSSGYTF. The rearrangement links TRBV3-1 to TRBJ1-2, with D tentatively TRBD1 (5 bases). With 8 bases removed from V and 7 bases from J, the gap between germline ends came to 14 bases. This CDR3 spans 12 amino acids. CDR1 is LGHDT and CDR2 is YNNKEL in the germline V gene (reference sequence).

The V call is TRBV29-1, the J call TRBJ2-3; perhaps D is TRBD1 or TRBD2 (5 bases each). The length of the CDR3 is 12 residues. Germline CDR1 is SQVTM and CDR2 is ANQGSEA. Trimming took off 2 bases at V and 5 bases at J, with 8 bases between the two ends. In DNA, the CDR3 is TGCAGCGTTGAACGAGGGGAAGATACGCAGTATTTT. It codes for CSVERGEDTQYF.

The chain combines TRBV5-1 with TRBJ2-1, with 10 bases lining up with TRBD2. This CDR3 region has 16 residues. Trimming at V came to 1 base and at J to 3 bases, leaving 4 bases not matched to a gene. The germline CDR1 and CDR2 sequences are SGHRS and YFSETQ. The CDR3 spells CASSLRTSGLYNEQFF. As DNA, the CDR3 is TGCGCCAGCAGCTTGCGGACTAGCGGACTCTACAATGAGCAGTTCTTC.

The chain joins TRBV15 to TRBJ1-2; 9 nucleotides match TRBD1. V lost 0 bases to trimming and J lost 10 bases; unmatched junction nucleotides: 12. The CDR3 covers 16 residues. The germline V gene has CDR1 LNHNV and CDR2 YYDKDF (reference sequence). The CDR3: CATSRESSGQGFAYTF. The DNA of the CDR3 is TGTGCCACCAGCAGAGAGTCATCGGGACAGGGTTTTGCCTACACCTTC.

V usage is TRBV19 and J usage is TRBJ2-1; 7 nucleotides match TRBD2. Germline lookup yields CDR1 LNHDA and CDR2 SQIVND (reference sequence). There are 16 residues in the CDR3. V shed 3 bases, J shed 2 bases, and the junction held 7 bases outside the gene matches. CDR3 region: CASSISAGVPYNEQFF. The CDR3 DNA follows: TGTGCCAGTAGTATTAGCGCGGGGGTCCCCTACAATGAGCAGTTCTTC.

The CDR3 DNA follows: TGTGCCAGCAGCATAAGACAGAGCACCCAGCAGTACTTC. This sequence encodes CASSIRQSTQQYF. V usage is TRBV7-8 and J usage is TRBJ2-7, with a tentative D call TRBD1 (5 bases). CDR1 is SGHVS, CDR2 FQNEAQ, per germline. V was pared by 5 bases and J by 8 bases, with 16 bases between. There are 13 residues in the CDR3.

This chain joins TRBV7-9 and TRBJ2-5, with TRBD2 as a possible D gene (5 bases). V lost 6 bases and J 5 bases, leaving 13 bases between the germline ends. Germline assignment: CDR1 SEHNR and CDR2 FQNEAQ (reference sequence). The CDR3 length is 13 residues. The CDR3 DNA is TGTGCCAGCAGGAGGGCTGGTGGGGAGACCCAGTACTTC. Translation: CASRRAGGETQYF.

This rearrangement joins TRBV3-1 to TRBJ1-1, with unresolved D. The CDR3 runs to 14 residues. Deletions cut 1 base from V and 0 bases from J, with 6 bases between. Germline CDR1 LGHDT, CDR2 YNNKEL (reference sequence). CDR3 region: CASSQVAVNTEAFF. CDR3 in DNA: TGTGCCAGCAGCCAAGTTGCAGTGAACACTGAAGCTTTCTTT. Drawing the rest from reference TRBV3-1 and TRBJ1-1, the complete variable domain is DTAVSQTPKYLVTQMGNDKSIKCEQNLGHDTMYWYKQDSKKFLKIMFSYNNKELIINETVPNRFSPKSPDKAHLNLHINSLELGDSAVYFCASSQVAVNTEAFFGQGTRLTVV.

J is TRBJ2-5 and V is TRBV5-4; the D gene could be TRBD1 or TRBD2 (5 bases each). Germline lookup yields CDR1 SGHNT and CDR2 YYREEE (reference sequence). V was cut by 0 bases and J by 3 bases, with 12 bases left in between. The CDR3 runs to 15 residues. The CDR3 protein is CASSLDRDRKETQYF. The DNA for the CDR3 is TGTGCCAGCAGCTTGGACCGGGACCGAAAAGAGACCCAGTACTTC.

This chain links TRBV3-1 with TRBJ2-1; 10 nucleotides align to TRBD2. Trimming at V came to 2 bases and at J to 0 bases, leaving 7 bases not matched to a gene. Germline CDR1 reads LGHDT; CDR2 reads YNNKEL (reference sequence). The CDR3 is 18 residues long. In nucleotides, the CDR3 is TGTGCCAGCAGCCAACAAGCGGGGGGGTTCAGCTCCTACAATGAGCAGTTCTTC. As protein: CASSQQAGGFSSYNEQFF.

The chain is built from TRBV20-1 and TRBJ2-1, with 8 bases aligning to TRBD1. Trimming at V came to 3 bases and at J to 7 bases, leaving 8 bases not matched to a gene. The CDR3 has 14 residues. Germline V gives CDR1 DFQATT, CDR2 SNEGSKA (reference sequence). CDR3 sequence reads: CSARSQGAGNEQFF. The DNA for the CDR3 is TGCAGTGCTAGGTCTCAGGGGGCTGGAAATGAGCAGTTCTTC.

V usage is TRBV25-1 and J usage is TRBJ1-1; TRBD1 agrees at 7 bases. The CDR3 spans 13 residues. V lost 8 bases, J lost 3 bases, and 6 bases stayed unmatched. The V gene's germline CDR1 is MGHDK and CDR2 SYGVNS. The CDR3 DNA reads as TGTGCCAGCGGATGGGACAGTGACACTGAAGCTTTCTTT. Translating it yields CASGWDSDTEAFF.

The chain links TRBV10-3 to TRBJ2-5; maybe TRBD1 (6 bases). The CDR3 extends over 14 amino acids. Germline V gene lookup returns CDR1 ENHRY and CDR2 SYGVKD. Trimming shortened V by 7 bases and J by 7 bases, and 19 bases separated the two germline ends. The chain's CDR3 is CAITTGSRDGTQYF. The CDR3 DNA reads TGTGCCATCACCACAGGGTCTCGGGATGGGACCCAGTACTTC.

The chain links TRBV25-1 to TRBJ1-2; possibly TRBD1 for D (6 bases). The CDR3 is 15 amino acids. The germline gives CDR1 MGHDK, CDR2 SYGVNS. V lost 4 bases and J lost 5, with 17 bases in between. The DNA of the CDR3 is TGTGCCAGCAGTGCCAACGGACAGCCAGCTTATGGCTACACCTTC. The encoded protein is CASSANGQPAYGYTF.

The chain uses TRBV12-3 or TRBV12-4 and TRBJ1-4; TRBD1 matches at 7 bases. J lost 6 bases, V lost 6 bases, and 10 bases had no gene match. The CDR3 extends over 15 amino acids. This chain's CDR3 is CASSSSTGTYEKLFF. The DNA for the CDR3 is TGTGCCAGCAGCTCATCGACAGGGACTTATGAAAAACTGTTTTTT.